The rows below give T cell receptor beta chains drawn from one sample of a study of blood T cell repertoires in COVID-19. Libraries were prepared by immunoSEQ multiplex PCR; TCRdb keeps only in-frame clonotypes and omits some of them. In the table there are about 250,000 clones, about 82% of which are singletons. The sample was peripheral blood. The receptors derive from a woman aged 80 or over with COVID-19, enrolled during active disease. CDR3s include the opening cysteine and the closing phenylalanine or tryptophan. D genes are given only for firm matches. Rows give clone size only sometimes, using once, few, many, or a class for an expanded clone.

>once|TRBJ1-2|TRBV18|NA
TGTGCCAGCTCACCGCTGGGCGGGCTCGGCTATGGCTACACCTTC
CASSPLGGLGYGYTF
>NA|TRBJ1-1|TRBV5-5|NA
TGTGCCAGCAGCACATCACAGGGATCGAACACTGAAGCTTTCTTT
CASSTSQGSNTEAFF
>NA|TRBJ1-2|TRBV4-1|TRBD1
TGCGCCAGCAGCCGCGACAGGGGGGACTATGGCTACACCTTC
CASSRDRGDYGYTF
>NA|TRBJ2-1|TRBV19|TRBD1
TGTGCCAGTAGTATTCCCACAGGGGGCGTCTCCTACAATGAGCAGTTCTTC
CASSIPTGGVSYNEQFF
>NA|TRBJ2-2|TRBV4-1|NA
TGCGCCAGCAGCCAGGCACAGGGTGTCCATACCGGGGAGCTGTTTTTT
CASSQAQGVHTGELFF
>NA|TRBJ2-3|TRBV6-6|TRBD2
TGTGCCAGCAGCAGACTAGCGGGGGCTAGCACAGATACGCAGTATTTT
CASSRLAGASTDTQYF
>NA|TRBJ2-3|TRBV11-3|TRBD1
TGTGCCAGCAGCTCCGGGACAGGGGGCTTAGATACGCAGTATTTT
CASSSGTGGLDTQYF
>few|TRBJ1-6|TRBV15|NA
TGTGCCACCAGCAGAGGCCAGTTCCCCCTCCACTTT
CATSRGQFPLHF
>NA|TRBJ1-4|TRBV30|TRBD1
TGTGCCTGGGGACCCGGACAGGGCCTTGCAACTAATGAAAAACTGTTTTTT
CAWGPGQGLATNEKLFF
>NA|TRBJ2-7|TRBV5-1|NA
TGCGCCAGCAGCCTCGGGCAGGGGAAGGCCTACGAGCAGTACTTC
CASSLGQGKAYEQYF
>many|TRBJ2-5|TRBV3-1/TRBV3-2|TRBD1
TGTGCCAGCAGCTCAACAGGGGGACAGGGGGCGAAGGAGACCCAGTACTTC
CASSSTGGQGAKETQYF
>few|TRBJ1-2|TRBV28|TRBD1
TGTGCCAGCAGCTCCCCCCGCTTAGGGGGCGCCGACTACACCTTC
CASSSPRLGGADYTF
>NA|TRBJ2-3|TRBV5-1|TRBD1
TGCGCCAGCAGCCTACCGGGACAGGCTACAGATACGCAGTATTTT
CASSLPGQATDTQYF
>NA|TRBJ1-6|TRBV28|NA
TGTGCCAGCAGTTTGATGGGGGGGTATAATTCACCCCTCCACTTT
CASSLMGGYNSPLHF
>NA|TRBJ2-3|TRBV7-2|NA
TGTGCCAGCAGCTTAGACGGGGGACCCACAGATACGCAGTATTTT
CASSLDGGPTDTQYF
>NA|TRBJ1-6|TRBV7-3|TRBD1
TGTGCCAGCAGCCCGAGGGGACAGCTCAATTCACCCCTCCACTTT
CASSPRGQLNSPLHF
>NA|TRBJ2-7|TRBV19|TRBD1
TGTGCCAGTAGTCCCGGGACAGGGGCCATTCTTTCCTACGAGCAGTACTTC
CASSPGTGAILSYEQYF
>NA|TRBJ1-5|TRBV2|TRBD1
TGTGCCAGCAGCCCCGGACAGGGCGGGAGTCAGCCCCAGCATTTT
CASSPGQGGSQPQHF
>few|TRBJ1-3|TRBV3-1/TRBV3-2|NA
TGTGCCAGCAGCCACAGACAGGGAAACACCATATATTTT
CASSHRQGNTIYF
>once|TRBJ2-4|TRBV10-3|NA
TGTGCCATCAGTGATGGCTCGCTAGCCAAAAACATTCAGTACTTC
CAISDGSLAKNIQYF
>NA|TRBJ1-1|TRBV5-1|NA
TGCGCCAGCAGTCCAACACCCGGGACACCTATCGAAGCTTTCTTT
CASSPTPGTPIEAFF
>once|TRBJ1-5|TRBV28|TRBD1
TGTGCCAGCAGTCCTGACAGGGCCATTTATAGCAATCAGCCCCAGCATTTT
CASSPDRAIYSNQPQHF
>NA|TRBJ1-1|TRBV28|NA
TGTGCCAGCAGCACATGGGGGACACTGAACACTGAAGCTTTCTTT
CASSTWGTLNTEAFF
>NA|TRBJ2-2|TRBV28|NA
TGTGCCAGCAGTTTAGAGGGGGTGAACACCGGGGAGCTGTTTTTT
CASSLEGVNTGELFF
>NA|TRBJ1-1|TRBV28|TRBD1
TGTGCCAGCAGTTTAGGGAGACAGGGGCCAGCTTTCTTT
CASSLGRQGPAFF
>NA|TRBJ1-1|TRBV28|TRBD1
TGTGCCAGCAGTTTCTTGGACAGGCCTAGGAACACTGAAGCTTTCTTT
CASSFLDRPRNTEAFF
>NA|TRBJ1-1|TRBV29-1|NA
TGCAGCGCCTGGACACCTATGAACACTGAAGCTTTCTTT
CSAWTPMNTEAFF
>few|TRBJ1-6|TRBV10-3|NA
TGTGCCATCCAAGGAGGGGACTATAATTCACCCCTCCACTTT
CAIQGGDYNSPLHF
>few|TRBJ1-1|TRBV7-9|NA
TGTGCCAGCAGCTCCTTACAGGGAATTGAAGCTTTCTTT
CASSSLQGIEAFF
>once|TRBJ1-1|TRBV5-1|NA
TGCGCCAGCAGCTTGGACGGAGGGGACACTGAAGCTTTCTTT
CASSLDGGDTEAFF
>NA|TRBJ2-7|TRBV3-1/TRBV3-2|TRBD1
TGTGCCAGCAGCCCCTGGGGTCGACGGGACAGGCCCTACGAGCAGTACTTC
CASSPWGRRDRPYEQYF